This TCR beta chain originates from a study of blood T cells in healthy people across ages. As for the study in general: With template switching, about one barcoded beta molecule was captured per two T cells.

As to this clonotype: The antigen remains unidentified.

Study results and limitations: Across samples, TCR beta diversity tracked strongly with naive T cell percentage. Long-lived donors exceeded aged donors in naive CD4+ cells and diversity.

Next came a second PCR, run for roughly 6 to 11 cycles, which used a sample-barcoded 5' primer along with a J-beta primer mix. A template-switch adaptor containing 12 random nucleotides labeled each cDNA molecule. From the 5' RACE reads, TCRdb called clonotypes with MiXCR, one entry per CDR3 protein. The sample shows fewer than 1.5 million distinct CDR3 sequences, around two fifths of them seen only once. What was sequenced was blood. This receptor was taken from a woman under 30 in good health.

The CDR3 DNA reads as TGTGCCATGGGAGGAGGTGAGAAGGGCCAGTTTAATGAGCAGTACTTC. Protein product: CAMGGGEKGQFNEQYF. This sequence joins TRBV10-3 and TRBJ2-7, with a weak D call TRBD2 (6 bases). CDR1 and CDR2 (germline): ENHRY, SYGVKD. V was clipped by 9 bases and J by 7 bases, with 28 bases between them. The length of the CDR3 is 16 residues.